The rows below give T cell receptor beta chains drawn from one sample of a study of blood T cell repertoires in COVID-19. TCRdb's table, derived via immunoSEQ multiplex PCR, lists solely in-frame clones and lacks some. The table has around 150,000 clones, just under 95% seen once; the top ten hold about 5%. Source material: peripheral blood. All receptors come from a woman aged 45 to 65 with acute or convalescent COVID-19. The CDR3 runs from the conserved cysteine through the conserved F or W. The order of the fields is D gene, V gene, J gene, CDR3 DNA, CDR3 protein. The D gene is left open where the match is weak.

d_call: .
v_call: TRBV3-1/TRBV3-2
j_call: TRBJ1-1
cdr3_nt: TGTGCCAGCAGCCTCCCCCCCGGGGACAAAAGGGCTGAAGCTTTCTTT
cdr3_aa: CASSLPPGDKRAEAFF

d_call: .
v_call: TRBV3-1/TRBV3-2
j_call: TRBJ2-1
cdr3_nt: TGTGCCAGCAGCCAAGATCGCCCTAGCGCAGAAGCCTACAATGAGCAGTTCTTC
cdr3_aa: CASSQDRPSAEAYNEQFF

d_call: .
v_call: TRBV30
j_call: TRBJ1-4
cdr3_nt: TGTGCCTGGAATACACAGGGATTGAGCCTAGAAAAACTGTTTTTT
cdr3_aa: CAWNTQGLSLEKLFF

d_call: TRBD1
v_call: TRBV28
j_call: TRBJ2-7
cdr3_nt: TGTGCCAGCAGTTCCCACCGACGGACAGGGGGAAACGAGCAGTACTTC
cdr3_aa: CASSSHRRTGGNEQYF

d_call: .
v_call: TRBV14
j_call: TRBJ2-7
cdr3_nt: TGTGCCAGCAGCCAATGGGCGATCTACGAGCAGTACTTC
cdr3_aa: CASSQWAIYEQYF

d_call: .
v_call: TRBV28
j_call: TRBJ1-5
cdr3_nt: TGTGCCAGCAGCTTCAGGAACAGCAATCAGCCCCAGCATTTT
cdr3_aa: CASSFRNSNQPQHF

d_call: .
v_call: TRBV20-1
j_call: TRBJ1-2
cdr3_nt: TGCAGTGCTAGTCCGCGGAGCACTAACTATGGCTACACCTTC
cdr3_aa: CSASPRSTNYGYTF

d_call: TRBD2
v_call: TRBV27
j_call: TRBJ2-5
cdr3_nt: TGTGCCAGCAGTGATGGAATCTGGAGCGGGAGGGAGACCCAGTACTTC
cdr3_aa: CASSDGIWSGRETQYF

d_call: .
v_call: TRBV6-2/TRBV6-3
j_call: TRBJ1-5
cdr3_nt: TGTGCCAGCAGCCTCTTACAAGGGGCTCAGCCCCAGCATTTT
cdr3_aa: CASSLLQGAQPQHF

d_call: .
v_call: TRBV5-1
j_call: TRBJ2-1
cdr3_nt: TGCGCCAGCAGCTTCGGGAGTTACAATGAGCAGTTCTTC
cdr3_aa: CASSFGSYNEQFF

d_call: .
v_call: TRBV6-1
j_call: TRBJ1-4
cdr3_nt: TGTGCCACCAAAGAACGGGATGAAAAACTGTTTTTT
cdr3_aa: CATKERDEKLFF

d_call: TRBD1
v_call: TRBV27
j_call: TRBJ2-2
cdr3_nt: TGTGCCAGCAGTTTCACCGGGACAGAGAACACCGGGGAGCTGTTTTTT
cdr3_aa: CASSFTGTENTGELFF

d_call: .
v_call: TRBV6-5
j_call: TRBJ1-2
cdr3_nt: TGTGCCAGCAGTTCGCCCCCCGGGGAGTTAGGCTACACCTTC
cdr3_aa: CASSSPPGELGYTF

d_call: .
v_call: TRBV7-9
j_call: TRBJ2-2
cdr3_nt: TGTGCCAGCAGGCCAGGCGACAGGACACCGAACACCGGGGAGCTGTTTTTT
cdr3_aa: CASRPGDRTPNTGELFF

d_call: .
v_call: TRBV18
j_call: TRBJ1-1
cdr3_nt: TGTGCCAGCTCACCATCGGGAGGGAACACTGAAGCTTTCTTT
cdr3_aa: CASSPSGGNTEAFF

d_call: TRBD1
v_call: TRBV3-1/TRBV3-2
j_call: TRBJ1-2
cdr3_nt: TGTGCCAGCAGCCCTTCGACAGGGGGGTACACCTTC
cdr3_aa: CASSPSTGGYTF

d_call: .
v_call: TRBV24-1
j_call: TRBJ1-2
cdr3_nt: TGTGCCACCAGTGATTGGGAGGTTAACTATGGCTACACCTTC
cdr3_aa: CATSDWEVNYGYTF

d_call: .
v_call: TRBV7-2
j_call: TRBJ1-2
cdr3_nt: TGTGCCAGCAGCTTAGGGGACACCCTGGGCTACACCTTC
cdr3_aa: CASSLGDTLGYTF

d_call: .
v_call: TRBV29-1
j_call: TRBJ1-1
cdr3_nt: TGCAGCGTTGTCGAACTTGAAGCTTTCTTT
cdr3_aa: CSVVELEAFF

d_call: .
v_call: TRBV6-2/TRBV6-3
j_call: TRBJ2-7
cdr3_nt: TGTGCCAGCAGCCCCAGGGGCGAGCAGTACTTC
cdr3_aa: CASSPRGEQYF

d_call: TRBD2
v_call: TRBV9
j_call: TRBJ2-7
cdr3_nt: TGTGCCAGCAGCCCGAGGACTAGCGGATCCTACGAGCAGTACTTC
cdr3_aa: CASSPRTSGSYEQYF

d_call: TRBD1
v_call: TRBV11-2
j_call: TRBJ1-1
cdr3_nt: TGTGCCAGCAGCCTTCTCGGGACAGGGGATGAAGCTTTCTTT
cdr3_aa: CASSLLGTGDEAFF

d_call: .
v_call: TRBV15
j_call: TRBJ1-4
cdr3_nt: TGTGCCATCTCCCCTGGGCCAACGAGTAATGAAAAACTGTTTTTT
cdr3_aa: CAISPGPTSNEKLFF

d_call: .
v_call: TRBV3-1/TRBV3-2
j_call: TRBJ1-4
cdr3_nt: TGTGCCAGCAGCCAGCCTCGCTACCCTTCGTATGAAAAACTGTTTTTT
cdr3_aa: CASSQPRYPSYEKLFF

d_call: .
v_call: TRBV28
j_call: TRBJ1-4
cdr3_nt: TGTGCCAGCCTTCAGGGTCTCCCGCTGGGAAAACTGTTTTTT
cdr3_aa: CASLQGLPLGKLFF

d_call: .
v_call: TRBV12-3/TRBV12-4
j_call: TRBJ1-5
cdr3_nt: TGTGCCAGCAGCCTACCAAATTTTCAGCCCCAGCATTTT
cdr3_aa: CASSLPNFQPQHF